This TCR beta chain was retrieved from a study of T-cell memory formation after mild COVID-19 (dated by TCRdb to the early 2020s). Describing the broader study: TCR sequence clusters from the two donors were found to be largely donor specific. In a couple of donors, T-cell clones that expanded and contracted after mild COVID-19 were tracked by sequencing TCRalpha and TCRbeta repertoires over time. The cohort comprised two young, previously healthy adult volunteers, one female and one male. General study outcomes and caveats: Contracting CD4+ clones turned up mainly in the CM and EM memory subsets, whereas EMRA was where CD8+ clones were enriched. Some responding clones were detected in pre-infection memory, which suggested that pre-existing cross-reactive memory T cells had joined the SARS-CoV-2 response. Only a couple of mild cases were covered in the study, and larger cohorts including severe cases with pre-infection samples were considered necessary. Clones that contracted from day 15 to 85 showed balanced CD4/CD8 phenotypes, whereas a second wave of clones that expanded from day 15 to 37 leaned towards CD4+. The second-wave clones that peaked on day 37 were not confirmed to be SARS-CoV-2 specific.

PBMCs were isolated by Ficoll-Paque density gradient centrifugation. This clonotype turned up a few times. Its specific antigen is unknown. No base quality information exists; no much larger clone differs at one position. Trimming takes 5 bases from V and 4 bases from J, and the germline ends sit 8 bases apart. As encoded in the germline V gene, CDR1 is MNHEY while CDR2 is SVGEGT. The CDR3, from cysteine to phenylalanine, totals 12 residues. Left in the record is the CDR3 DNA by itself, 36 bases read in frame from the first base. The sequencing machine was an Illumina NovaSeq 6000. TCRalpha and TCRbeta cDNA libraries were built by 5'RACE with constant-segment primers, adding sample barcodes and unique molecular identifiers. Trizol reagent was used to extract RNA from every sample. The libraries were amplified in two PCR steps, and the second step added a second sample barcode and Illumina TruSeq adapters. Sequencing of libraries was performed on an Illumina NovaSeq with 2 x 150 bp paired-end reads. As for how the authors treated the data: Demultiplexing of reads and collapsing into UMI-guided consensus sequences were performed with migec v1.2.7. With mixcr v2.1.11, UMI consensuses were aligned to TRA and TRB V and J templates and assembled into clonotypes. Expanded or contracted clonotypes were those called significant by both edgeR and NoisET, with noise models trained on biological replicates. For edgeR calls, the cutoffs were a false discovery rate-adjusted p below 0.01 and a log2 fold-change threshold of 1. As an exploratory analysis of dynamics, max-normalized trajectories of the 1000 most abundant clonotypes were examined with PCA combined with hierarchical clustering. Each responding clone was given a CD4 or CD8 phenotype based on the CD4+ and CD8+ repertoires, which had been sequenced separately. Using fastp at Q25 and MiXCR, TCRdb reprocessed the public reads and kept productive beta chains. Each CDR3 protein gets just one entry, which takes the most common genes and DNA from the rows behind it. The V and J calls and clone size are TCRdb's, not the authors'. The sample table lists hundreds of thousands of distinct CDR3 sequences, about 20% of them with a count of one. The top ten clones comprise 7% to 9% of the sample.

The chain couples TRBV6-2 or TRBV6-3 to TRBJ1-1, with the D gene uncertain. This TCR was sampled from an adult woman who had mild COVID-19 (a few samples of this study predate the infection). The sample titles of this study are shuffled in the database, so cell type and time point are left out; the donor was told from shared clones. Input material: PBMCs or a T cell subset sorted from them (not recorded which). The CDR3 corresponds to CASSKMGTEAFF. At the DNA level, the sequence is TGTGCCAGCAGTAAGATGGGCACTGAAGCTTTCTTT.